Shown below are 5 T cell receptor beta chains from a single sample sequenced in a study of identical twins. TCRdb re-derived calls from the 5' RACE reads in MiXCR, one entry per CDR3 protein. The sample has 700,000 or so distinct CDR3 sequences, 20% to 25% seen once; the top ten hold around 4.4%. These data were also filed under a second study, of T cells expressing NK-cell markers.

Sequencing input: PBMCs. The source of these receptors is a woman between 18 and 29 years old in good health.

V usage is TRBV7-2 and J usage is TRBJ2-1; perhaps D is TRBD1 or TRBD2 (5 bases each). The ends were cut back, 5 bases at V and 6 bases at J, with 17 bases in the middle. Looked up from germline, CDR1 is SGHTA and CDR2 is FQGNSA. The CDR3 spans 15 residues. CDR3 in amino acids: CASSPRGPGLNEQFF. The DNA for the CDR3 is TGTGCCAGCAGCCCGAGGGGTCCAGGGCTCAATGAGCAGTTCTTC.

CDR3 nucleotides: TGTGCCAGCAGCCACCGGCAGGGGGCTGGCTACGAGCAGTACTTC. This sequence encodes CASSHRQGAGYEQYF. The chain uses TRBV4-2 and TRBJ2-7, with 8 bases aligning to TRBD1. This CDR3 is 15 amino acids long. Germline V gene lookup returns CDR1 LGHNA and CDR2 YNFKEQ. Trimming at V came to 3 bases and at J to 3 bases, leaving 7 bases not matched to a gene.

The V and J genes are TRBV20-1 and TRBJ2-1; perhaps D is TRBD1 or TRBD2 (5 bases each). Germline V gives CDR1 DFQATT, CDR2 SNEGSKA (reference sequence). The CDR3 spans 13 residues. The V end was cut by 6 bases, the J end by 9 bases, with 18 bases between. The CDR3 loop reads CSARLASGTEQFF. CDR3 sequence (DNA): TGCAGTGCCCGACTTGCCTCCGGGACTGAGCAGTTCTTC.

The sample holds a few counts of this clonotype. The chain is built from TRBV6-6 and TRBJ2-5; D might be TRBD2 (6 bases). CDR1 and CDR2 (germline): MNHNY, SVGAGI (reference sequence). The CDR3 is 13 residues long. V lost 8 bases, J lost 2 bases, and 12 bases lay in between. This chain's CDR3 is CASWRGVQETQYF. The CDR3 DNA sequence: TGTGCCAGCTGGAGGGGAGTACAAGAGACCCAGTACTTC.

This chain links TRBV20-1 with TRBJ2-3; no firm D call. Germline lookup yields CDR1 DFQATT and CDR2 SNEGSKA (reference sequence). The V end was cut by 0 bases, the J end by 0 bases, with 13 bases between. CDR3 length: 16 amino acids. The CDR3 DNA reads as TGCAGTGCTAGAGATCGTTTGCGTACCAGCACAGATACGCAGTATTTT. It codes for CSARDRLRTSTDTQYF.